The table lists the clone carrying this T cell receptor beta chain with a count of one. Its target is unknown. V was pared by 0 bases and J by 6 bases, with 13 bases between. Germline values: CDR1 SGDLS, CDR2 YYNGEE. The CDR3 covers 15 residues. The data belong to a study of T cell responses to AZD1222 COVID-19 vaccine. Overall study results and limits: Repertoires were obtained solely post-peak T cell response.

Profiled with immunoSEQ multiplex PCR; TCRdb holds only in-frame clones, not every one. The sample carries about 150,000 clones, 90% to 95% recorded once. The TCR was taken from an adult in good health. The rearrangement links TRBV9 to TRBJ1-5; perhaps TRBD1 as D (6 bases). The starting material was peripheral blood, obtained on day 0 of AZD1222 vaccination. The CDR3 region has the DNA TGTGCCAGCAGCGTAGGGGCAGGGGAAGGTCAGCCCCAGCATTTT. Protein: CASSVGAGEGQPQHF.